These T cell receptor beta chains were read from a single sample in a study of response to subunit inactivated influenza vaccine. TCRdb analysed the RT-PCR reads with MiXCR anew, one entry per CDR3 protein. The repertoire has roughly 570,000 distinct CDR3 sequences, 14% of them found once; the top ten carry over 8.5%. The sample consisted of PBMCs from blood, taken roughly 12 days after vaccination. All receptors come from a man between 45 and 60 years old who received an inactivated influenza vaccine. The CDR3 runs from the conserved cysteine through the conserved F or W. Not all rows give a size; the values are once, few, many and, for expanded clones, a class.

>.|TRBJ2-2|TRBV9
CASRVSSSGELFF
>.|TRBJ2-4|TRBV5-1
CASSLNRGDIQYF
>many|TRBJ2-1|TRBV12-3/TRBV12-4
CASSPRQAVVNEPQFF
>few|TRBJ2-3|TRBV5-1
CASKRTGASTDTQYF
>.|TRBJ1-2|TRBV6-1
CASTPGIHSHGYTF
>.|TRBJ2-5|TRBV25-1
CASNNREGETQYF
>few|TRBJ2-5|TRBV20-1
CSARDPTTGVVETQYF
>.|TRBJ2-5|TRBV4-2
CASSQHPGTGGSETQYF
>.|TRBJ2-5|TRBV6-5
CASSYGTAQYF
>few|TRBJ2-1|TRBV4-2
CASSQDRTRGNEQFF
>.|TRBJ2-5|TRBV20-1
CSARAADRVQETQYF
>.|TRBJ2-5|TRBV12-3/TRBV12-4
CASSPVGRDQETQYF
>.|TRBJ2-5|TRBV12-3/TRBV12-4
CASSDLDPGLQETQYF
>many|TRBJ2-5|TRBV12-3/TRBV12-4
CASKGGNEETQYF
>.|TRBJ1-1|TRBV11-1
CASSLFVRGSGLDTEAFF
>.|TRBJ1-1|TRBV5-1
CASSLDSRPGIGAFF
>many|TRBJ1-6|TRBV25-1
CASSDAGINSPLHF
>.|TRBJ2-7|TRBV12-3/TRBV12-4
CASSFAPYEQYF
>few|TRBJ2-2|TRBV5-1
CASTPGTGGAGELFF
>.|TRBJ2-2|TRBV12-3/TRBV12-4
CASCGARDTGELFF
>few|TRBJ2-2|TRBV20-1
CSARVNRGITGELFF
>.|TRBJ2-3|TRBV29-1
CSVVGNPRTDTQYF
>few|TRBJ2-3|TRBV11-2
CASSLDETSWRTDTQYF
>many|TRBJ2-3|TRBV20-1
CSAGGASLTDTQYF
>many|TRBJ2-7|TRBV18
CASKYGAQNYEQYF
>.|TRBJ2-1|TRBV5-1
CASSYGLAGFINEQFF
>.|TRBJ2-3|TRBV4-3
CASSPRTVGITDTQYF
>.|TRBJ2-7|TRBV5-1
CASSSLTGSTYEQYF
>.|TRBJ1-4|TRBV12-3/TRBV12-4
CASSLWANRGEKLFF
>.|TRBJ2-1|TRBV7-9
CASTDTDEQFF
>.|TRBJ2-3|TRBV29-1
CSVEITSGRDTQYF
>.|TRBJ2-2|TRBV7-6
CASSLEYVASINTGELFF
>.|TRBJ1-5|TRBV28
CASTPGDRRNQPQHF
>.|TRBJ2-7|TRBV5-1
CASSLATTGTYEQYF
>few|TRBJ1-6|TRBV2
CASTVQGSSYNSPLHF
>.|TRBJ2-3|TRBV7-2
CASSLYSGLQDTQYF
>.|TRBJ1-3|TRBV11-2
CASSLDRTIHTIYF
>.|TRBJ2-4|TRBV6-1
CASNKGLGASAKNIQYF
>few|TRBJ2-7|TRBV5-1
CASSKLFGTSGGEQYF
>few|TRBJ1-6|TRBV7-2
CASSLHGAAYNSPLHF
>.|TRBJ2-7|TRBV19
CASSSRDRRGYEQYF
>.|TRBJ1-1|TRBV9
CASSVVEWVPAFF
>few|TRBJ1-4|TRBV20-1
CSARARDRDVRKLFF
>few|TRBJ1-3|TRBV12-3/TRBV12-4
CASSPWTGGNTIYF
>.|TRBJ2-5|TRBV21-1
CASSKSPRVEETQYF